A selection of T cell receptor beta chains follows, all from one sample in a study of blood T cell repertoires in COVID-19. This table comes from immunoSEQ multiplex PCR, and its TCRdb copy is limited to in-frame clones, with some not included. The sample has 99,000 or so clones, over 75% seen once; the top ten hold around 4.3%. Sequencing used peripheral blood. These receptors came from a man aged 50 to 60 with acute or convalescent COVID-19. CDR3s include the opening cysteine and the closing phenylalanine or tryptophan.

j_call: TRBJ2-1; v_call: TRBV9; cdr3_aa: CASGAGTTYNEQFF
j_call: TRBJ1-1; v_call: TRBV12-3/TRBV12-4; cdr3_aa: CASSLQMNTEAFF
j_call: TRBJ2-5; v_call: TRBV11-3; cdr3_aa: CASSLDREGTQYF
j_call: TRBJ1-1; v_call: TRBV6-6; cdr3_aa: CASRKQTGEAFF
j_call: TRBJ2-6; v_call: TRBV7-2; cdr3_aa: CASRRAEFSGANVLTF
j_call: TRBJ2-3; v_call: TRBV3-1/TRBV3-2; cdr3_aa: CASSQDRLAVTDTQYF
j_call: TRBJ1-6; v_call: TRBV28; cdr3_aa: CASSLSWRPSSYNSPLHF
j_call: TRBJ2-7; v_call: TRBV9; cdr3_aa: CASSQGVRAGGYEQYF
j_call: TRBJ2-7; v_call: TRBV6-5; cdr3_aa: CASTSGGTYEQYF
j_call: TRBJ2-1; v_call: TRBV5-6; cdr3_aa: CASSARQIREQFF
j_call: TRBJ1-1; v_call: TRBV19; cdr3_aa: CASSVSGTGYTEAFF
j_call: TRBJ2-5; v_call: TRBV7-9; cdr3_aa: CASGAAGETQYF
j_call: TRBJ1-3; v_call: TRBV10-3; cdr3_aa: CAISESSGAGNTIYF
j_call: TRBJ1-3; v_call: TRBV4-1; cdr3_aa: CASSQVGGGLLGYSLGNTIYF
j_call: TRBJ1-6; v_call: TRBV5-1; cdr3_aa: CASSFEGAFSPANSPLHF
j_call: TRBJ1-2; v_call: TRBV29-1; cdr3_aa: CSVGGADRQGAGYTF
j_call: TRBJ1-2; v_call: TRBV6-5; cdr3_aa: CASSYPDRGGYGYTF
j_call: TRBJ2-5; v_call: TRBV2; cdr3_aa: CASSGQGWETQYF
j_call: TRBJ2-1; v_call: TRBV6-5; cdr3_aa: CASSYFKTRDNEQFF
j_call: TRBJ2-4; v_call: TRBV7-9; cdr3_aa: CASSPWDRGNIQYF
j_call: TRBJ1-5; v_call: TRBV3-1/TRBV3-2; cdr3_aa: CASSHGQGVQPQHF
j_call: TRBJ1-1; v_call: TRBV2; cdr3_aa: CASRKGRTESAEAFF
j_call: TRBJ2-7; v_call: TRBV28; cdr3_aa: CASSEGATRTGYF
j_call: TRBJ1-2; v_call: TRBV6-1; cdr3_aa: CASSEAPRPNYGYTF
j_call: TRBJ2-1; v_call: TRBV11-3; cdr3_aa: CASSFEHAGGAGNEQFF
j_call: TRBJ1-1; v_call: TRBV5-1; cdr3_aa: CASSSSDPRDTEAFF
j_call: TRBJ1-2; v_call: TRBV11-2; cdr3_aa: CASSSNYGYTF
j_call: TRBJ1-6; v_call: TRBV4-1; cdr3_aa: CASSQDQVTGPTSPLHF